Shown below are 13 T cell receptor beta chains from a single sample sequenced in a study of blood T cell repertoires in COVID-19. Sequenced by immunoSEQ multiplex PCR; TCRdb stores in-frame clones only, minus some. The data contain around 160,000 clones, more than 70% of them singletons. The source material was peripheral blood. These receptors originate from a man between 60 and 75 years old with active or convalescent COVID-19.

CDR3 in amino acids: CSASGLDMGHGYTF. In DNA form, the CDR3 reads TGCAGTGCTAGTGGTCTCGATATGGGGCACGGCTACACCTTC. V and J are TRBV20-1 and TRBJ1-2; maybe TRBD1 (5 bases). Germline CDR1 reads DFQATT; CDR2 reads SNEGSKA (reference sequence). Trimming took off 3 bases at V and 8 bases at J, with 19 bases between the two ends. CDR3 size: 14 residues.

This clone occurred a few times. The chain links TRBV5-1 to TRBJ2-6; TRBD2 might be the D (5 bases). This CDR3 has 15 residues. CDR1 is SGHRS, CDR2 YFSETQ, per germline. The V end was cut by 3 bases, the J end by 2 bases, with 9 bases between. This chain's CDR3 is CASSYDGAGANVLTF. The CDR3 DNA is TGCGCCAGCAGCTATGACGGGGCTGGGGCCAACGTCCTGACTTTC.

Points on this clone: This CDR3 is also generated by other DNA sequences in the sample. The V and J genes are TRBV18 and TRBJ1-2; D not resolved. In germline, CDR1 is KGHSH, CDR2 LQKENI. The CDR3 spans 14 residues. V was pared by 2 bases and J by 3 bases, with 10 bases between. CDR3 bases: TGTGCCAGCTCACCAAGATTGAGGGACTATGGCTACACCTTC. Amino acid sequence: CASSPRLRDYGYTF.

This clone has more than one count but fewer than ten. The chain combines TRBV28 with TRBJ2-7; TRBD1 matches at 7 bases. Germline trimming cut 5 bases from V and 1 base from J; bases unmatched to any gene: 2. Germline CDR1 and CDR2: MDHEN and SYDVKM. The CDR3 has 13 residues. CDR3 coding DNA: TGTGCCAGCAGTCTCAGGGGGTCCTACGAGCAGTACTTC. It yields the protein CASSLRGSYEQYF.

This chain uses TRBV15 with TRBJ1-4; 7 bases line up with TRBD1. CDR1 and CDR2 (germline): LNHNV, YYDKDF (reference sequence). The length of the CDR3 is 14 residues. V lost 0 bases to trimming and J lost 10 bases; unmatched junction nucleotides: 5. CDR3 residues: CATSRDRQGGKLFF. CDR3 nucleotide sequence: TGTGCCACCAGCAGAGATCGACAGGGTGGAAAACTGTTTTTT. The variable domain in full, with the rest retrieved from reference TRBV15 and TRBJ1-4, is DAMVIQNPRYQVTQFGKPVTLSCSQTLNHNVMYWYQQKSSQAPKLLFHYYDKDFNNEADTPDNFQSRRPNTSFCFLDIRSPGLGDTAMYLCATSRDRQGGKLFFGSGTQLSVL.

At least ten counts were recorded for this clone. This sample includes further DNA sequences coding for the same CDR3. The CDR3 here is CASSQDRGQSGYTF. CDR3 in DNA: TGTGCCAGCAGCCAGGACAGGGGGCAGAGTGGCTACACCTTC. The chain carries TRBV3-1 (or the pseudogene TRBV3-2) and TRBJ1-2; 11 nucleotides match TRBD1. The CDR3 length is 14 residues. The J segment lost 7 bases and the V segment lost 3 bases, leaving 4 bases of the junction unmatched. CDR1 is LGHDT, CDR2 YNNKEL, per germline (reference sequence).

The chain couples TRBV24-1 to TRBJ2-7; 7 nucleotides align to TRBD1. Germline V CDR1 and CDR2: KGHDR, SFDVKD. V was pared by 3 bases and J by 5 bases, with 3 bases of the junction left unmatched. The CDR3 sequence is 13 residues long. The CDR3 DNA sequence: TGTGCCACCAGTGATGACAGGGACCACGAGCAGTACTTC. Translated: CATSDDRDHEQYF.

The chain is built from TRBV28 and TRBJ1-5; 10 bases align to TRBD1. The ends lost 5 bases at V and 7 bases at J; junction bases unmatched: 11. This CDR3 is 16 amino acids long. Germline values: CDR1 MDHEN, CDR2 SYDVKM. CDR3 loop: CASSLWLGTGVQPQHF. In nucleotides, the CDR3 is TGTGCCAGCAGTCTCTGGCTAGGGACAGGGGTACAGCCCCAGCATTTT.

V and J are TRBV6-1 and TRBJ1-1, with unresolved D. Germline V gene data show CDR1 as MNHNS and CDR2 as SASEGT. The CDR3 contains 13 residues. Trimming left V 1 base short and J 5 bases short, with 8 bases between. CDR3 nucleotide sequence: TGTGCCAGCAGTGAAGTTCAGGATACTGAAGCTTTCTTT. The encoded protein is CASSEVQDTEAFF.

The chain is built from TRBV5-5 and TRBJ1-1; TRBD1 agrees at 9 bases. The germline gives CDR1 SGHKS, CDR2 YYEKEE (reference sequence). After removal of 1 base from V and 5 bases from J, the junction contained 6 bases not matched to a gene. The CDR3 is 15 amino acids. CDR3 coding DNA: TGTGCCAGCAGCTTGCGGGACAGGGTGGGAACTGAAGCTTTCTTT. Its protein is CASSLRDRVGTEAFF.

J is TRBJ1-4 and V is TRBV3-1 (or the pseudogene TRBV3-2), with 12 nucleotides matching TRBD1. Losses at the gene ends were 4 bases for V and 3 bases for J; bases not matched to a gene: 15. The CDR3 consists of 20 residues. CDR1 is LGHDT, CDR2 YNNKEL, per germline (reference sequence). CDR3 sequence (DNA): TGTGCCAGCAGCCTCCCCCGGGAGGGGACAGGGGGCGCGTCTAATGAAAAACTGTTTTTT. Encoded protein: CASSLPREGTGGASNEKLFF.

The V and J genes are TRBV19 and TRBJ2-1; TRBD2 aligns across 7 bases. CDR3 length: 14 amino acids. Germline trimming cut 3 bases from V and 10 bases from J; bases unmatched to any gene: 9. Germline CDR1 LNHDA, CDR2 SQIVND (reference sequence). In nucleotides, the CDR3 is TGTGCCAGTAGTATTAGGCGGGAGTATCGGGAGCAGTTCTTC. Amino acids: CASSIRREYREQFF.

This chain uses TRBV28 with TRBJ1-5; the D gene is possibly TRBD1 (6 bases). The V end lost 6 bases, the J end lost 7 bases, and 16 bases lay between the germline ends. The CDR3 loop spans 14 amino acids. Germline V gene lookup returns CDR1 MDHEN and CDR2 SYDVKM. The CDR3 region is CASRVQGREQPQHF. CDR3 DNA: TGTGCCAGCAGGGTACAGGGAAGGGAACAGCCCCAGCATTTT.